Following are 12 T cell receptor beta chains from one sample sequenced in a study of cytomegalovirus exposure and HLA in healthy donors. Clones were read by immunoSEQ multiplex PCR, and TCRdb kept only the in-frame ones, dropping some. The sample comprises 100,000 to 150,000 clones, roughly 93% of which are singletons, and less than 1.5% rests with the top ten. The sample was PBMCs. These TCRs come from a young woman in good health and CMV-seronegative.

The chain employs TRBV7-3 and TRBJ2-1; a possible D gene is TRBD2 (5 bases). Germline values: CDR1 SGHTA, CDR2 FQGTGA. This CDR3 is built from 13 residues. V was cut by 8 bases and J by 1 base, with 9 bases left in between. The CDR3 loop reads CASWRGSYNEQFF. CDR3 nucleotides: TGTGCCAGCTGGAGAGGGTCCTACAATGAGCAGTTCTTC. The full variable domain, completed using reference TRBV7-3 and TRBJ2-1, is GAGVSQTPSNKVTEKGKYVELRCDPISGHTALYWYRQSLGQGPEFLIYFQGTGAADDSGLPNDRFFAVRPEGSVSTLKIQRTERGDSAVYLCASWRGSYNEQFFGPGTRLTVL.

This rearrangement joins TRBV19 to TRBJ2-7; a weak D match, TRBD1 (5 bases). Germline CDR1 and CDR2: LNHDA and SQIVND (reference sequence). With 5 bases removed from V and 2 bases from J, the gap between germline ends came to 10 bases. The CDR3 is 13 amino acids. This chain's CDR3 is CASSGRATYEQYF. CDR3 sequence (DNA): TGTGCCAGTAGTGGCAGGGCGACCTACGAGCAGTACTTC.

The chain employs TRBV5-1 and TRBJ1-4; D uncertain. Trimming removed 0 bases at V and 7 bases at J, with 16 bases between. The CDR3 runs to 16 residues. Germline V gene data show CDR1 as SGHRS and CDR2 as YFSETQ. DNA for the CDR3: TGCGCCAGCAGCTTGGACCCCGAGAGGCGAACTGAAAAACTGTTTTTT. Amino acids: CASSLDPERRTEKLFF. The full variable domain, in which reference TRBV5-1 and TRBJ1-4 provide the parts outside the CDR3, is KAGVTQTPRYLIKTRGQQVTLSCSPISGHRSVSWYQQTPGQGLQFLFEYFSETQRNKGNFPGRFSGRQFSNSRSEMNVSTLELGDSALYLCASSLDPERRTEKLFFGSGTQLSVL.

This chain joins TRBV30 and TRBJ1-2; TRBD1 matches 8 bases. With V trimmed by 2 bases and J by 3 bases, 5 bases remained unmatched. This CDR3 region has 14 residues. The germline V gene encodes CDR1 GTSNPN and CDR2 SVGIG (reference sequence). The CDR3 here is CAWSWQGADYGYTF. As DNA, the CDR3 is TGTGCCTGGAGTTGGCAGGGGGCCGACTATGGCTACACCTTC.

The chain is built from TRBV4-2 and TRBJ2-1; 7 nucleotides align to TRBD2. The germline CDR1 and CDR2 sequences are LGHNA and YNFKEQ. V lost 1 base, J lost 2 bases, and 5 bases stayed unmatched. The CDR3 is 16 amino acids. CDR3 sequence: CASSQGASGAYNEQFF. CDR3 coding DNA: TGTGCCAGCAGCCAAGGGGCTAGCGGAGCCTACAATGAGCAGTTCTTC.

This chain links TRBV7-9 with TRBJ2-1, with TRBD2 matching 8 bases. Germline loops: CDR1 SEHNR, CDR2 FQNEAQ (reference sequence). V was pared by 3 bases and J by 4 bases, with 8 bases of the junction left unmatched. The CDR3 is 16 residues long. The CDR3 DNA reads as TGTGCCAGCAGCTTGTCCGGGACTAGGTCATACAATGAGCAGTTCTTC. Encoded protein: CASSLSGTRSYNEQFF. The complete variable domain, with remaining parts taken from reference TRBV7-9 and TRBJ2-1, reads DTGVSQNPRHKITKRGQNVTFRCDPISEHNRLYWYRQTLGQGPEFLTYFQNEAQLEKSRLLSDRFSAERPKGSFSTLEIQRTEQGDSAMYLCASSLSGTRSYNEQFFGPGTRLTVL.

The CDR3, as DNA: TGTGCCAGCAGTTTTGTACGTGTGACAGGGTTGTACGAGCAGTACTTC. It specifies CASSFVRVTGLYEQYF. This chain joins TRBV27 and TRBJ2-7; TRBD1 aligns across 7 bases. J lost 4 bases, V lost 3 bases, and 12 bases had no gene match. CDR3 length equals 16 residues. Germline V gene lookup returns CDR1 MNHEY and CDR2 SMNVEV (reference sequence).

The rearrangement uses TRBV4-2 and TRBJ2-7; 9 bases are a match to TRBD2. CDR1 LGHNA and CDR2 YNFKEQ come from the germline V gene. Trimming at V came to 1 base and at J to 0 bases, leaving 10 bases not matched to a gene. The CDR3 loop spans 18 amino acids. The CDR3 region has the DNA TGTGCCAGCAGCCAAGTATCCCTACTAGCGGGTGGCTCCTACGAGCAGTACTTC. Its protein product is CASSQVSLLAGGSYEQYF.

This clone has ten or more counts. The chain uses TRBV6-5 and TRBJ2-1; TRBD2 agrees at 9 bases. The germline CDR1 and CDR2 sequences are MNHEY and SVGAGI. The trim removed 11 bases at V and 4 bases at J, leaving 12 bases unmatched. CDR3 length equals 15 residues. The CDR3 nucleotides are TGTGCCGCACAGGAGCGGGAGGACCTTTACAATGAGCAGTTCTTC. Its protein product is CAAQEREDLYNEQFF.

This rearrangement joins TRBV13 to TRBJ2-7; D is perhaps TRBD1 (5 bases). CDR1 and CDR2 (germline): PRHDT, FYEKMQ (reference sequence). Trimming took off 4 bases at V and 0 bases at J, with 13 bases between the two ends. The CDR3 runs 15 residues. CDR3 residues: CASSYRTRSSYEQYF. The CDR3 region has the DNA TGTGCCAGCAGCTACCGGACAAGGAGCTCCTACGAGCAGTACTTC.

The chain uses TRBV7-7 and TRBJ2-3; 10 bases align to TRBD1. Trimming cost V 5 bases and J 1 base; bases outside gene matches: 3. The germline V gene encodes CDR1 SSHAT and CDR2 FNYEAQ (reference sequence). The CDR3 sequence is 15 residues long. CDR3 in DNA: TGTGCCAGCAGCCCCGGGACAGGGGGCACAGATACGCAGTATTTT. This encodes CASSPGTGGTDTQYF.

The V and J genes are TRBV5-1 and TRBJ1-6; 9 nucleotides align to TRBD1. Germline V gives CDR1 SGHRS, CDR2 YFSETQ. This CDR3 is 17 amino acids long. The ends lost 0 bases at V and 7 bases at J; junction bases unmatched: 8. As DNA, the CDR3 is TGCGCCAGCAGCTTGGGACTACCCGACAGGGGGAATTCACCCCTCCACTTT. This translates into CASSLGLPDRGNSPLHF.